This TCR beta chain was retrieved from a study of blood T cell repertoires in COVID-19. Trimming cost V 3 bases and J 1 base; bases outside gene matches: 9. The CDR3 has 17 amino acids. CDR1 SGHDN and CDR2 FVKESK come from the germline V gene. Clones were read by immunoSEQ multiplex PCR, and TCRdb kept only the in-frame ones, dropping some. The table lists approximately 290,000 clones, 89% of them singletons, with around 12% in the top ten. V gene TRBV14 combines with J gene TRBJ1-3, with 7 bases fitting TRBD1. The sequenced material came from peripheral blood. This receptor was identified in a woman aged 55-69 years with acute or convalescent COVID-19. This CDR3 is CASSHPPGQKSGNTIYF. CDR3 sequence (DNA): TGTGCCAGCAGCCACCCTCCGGGACAGAAGTCTGGAAACACCATATATTTT.